This T cell receptor beta chain stems from a study of blood T cell repertoires in COVID-19. At the level of the study: The United States, Italy and Spain were the sources of the acute and convalescent COVID-19 samples. PBMCs, B-cell-depleted T cells, or T cells provided the cDNA or gDNA that made up the material.

In the original analysis: Estimation of nucleated cell counts was performed using reference gene primer amplification. TCRdb's table, derived via immunoSEQ multiplex PCR, lists solely in-frame clones and lacks some. V and J calls and clone size are those listed in that table; D and trimming were worked out from the DNA. Among under 200,000 clones listed, 85% to 90% were seen once. Germline CDR1 reads SGHNT; CDR2 reads YYREEE (reference sequence). This CDR3 is 15 amino acids long. Unmatched junction bases numbered 7, after V lost 1 base and J lost 6 bases. The sequenced material came from peripheral blood. The TCR sequence derives from a woman aged 70-85 years with acute or convalescent COVID-19. This rearrangement joins TRBV5-4 to TRBJ2-1; TRBD2 aligns across 7 bases. CDR3 region: CASSLTGLRFNEQFF. In DNA, the CDR3 is TGTGCCAGCAGCTTGACGGGACTACGATTCAATGAGCAGTTCTTC.